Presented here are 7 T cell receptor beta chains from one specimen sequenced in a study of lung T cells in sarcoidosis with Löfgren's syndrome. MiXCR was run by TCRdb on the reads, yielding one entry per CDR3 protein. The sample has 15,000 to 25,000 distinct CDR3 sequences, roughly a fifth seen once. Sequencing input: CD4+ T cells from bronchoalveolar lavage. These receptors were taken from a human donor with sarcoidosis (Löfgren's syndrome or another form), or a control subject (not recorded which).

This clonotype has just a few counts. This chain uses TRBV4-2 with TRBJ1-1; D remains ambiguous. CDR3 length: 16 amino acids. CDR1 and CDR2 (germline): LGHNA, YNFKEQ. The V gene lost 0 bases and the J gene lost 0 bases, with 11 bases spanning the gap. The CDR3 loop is CASSQEMLQLNTEAFF. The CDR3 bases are TGTGCCAGCAGCCAAGAAATGTTACAATTGAACACTGAAGCTTTCTTT.

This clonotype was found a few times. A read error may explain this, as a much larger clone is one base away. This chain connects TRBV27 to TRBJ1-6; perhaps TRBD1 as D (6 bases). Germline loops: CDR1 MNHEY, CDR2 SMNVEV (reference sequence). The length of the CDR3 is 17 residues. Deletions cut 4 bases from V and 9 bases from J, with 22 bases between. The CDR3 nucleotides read TGTGCCAGCAGTTCTTTTTTCCACGGGACATACAGTTCACCCCTCCACTTT. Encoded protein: CASSSFFHGTYSSPLHF.

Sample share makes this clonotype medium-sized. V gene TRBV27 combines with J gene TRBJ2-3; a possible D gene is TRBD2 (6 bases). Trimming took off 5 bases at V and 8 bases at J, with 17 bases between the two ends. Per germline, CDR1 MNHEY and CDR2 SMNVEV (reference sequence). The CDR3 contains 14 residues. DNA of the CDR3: TGTGCCAGCAGTCAACGGGACTCGAGCACTACGCAGTATTTT. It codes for CASSQRDSSTTQYF.

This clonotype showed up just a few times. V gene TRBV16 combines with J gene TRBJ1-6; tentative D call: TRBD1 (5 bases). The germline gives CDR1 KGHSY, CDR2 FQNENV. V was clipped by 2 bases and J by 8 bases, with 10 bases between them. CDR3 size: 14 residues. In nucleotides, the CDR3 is TGTGCCAGCAGCCAACGGGGGACGGATTCACCCCTCCACTTT. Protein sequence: CASSQRGTDSPLHF.

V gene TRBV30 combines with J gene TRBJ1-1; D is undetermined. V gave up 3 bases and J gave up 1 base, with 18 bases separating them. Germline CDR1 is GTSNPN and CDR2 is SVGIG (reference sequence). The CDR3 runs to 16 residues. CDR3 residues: CAWRISGGRKNTEAFF. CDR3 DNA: TGTGCCTGGAGGATCTCCGGAGGACGAAAGAACACTGAAGCTTTCTTT. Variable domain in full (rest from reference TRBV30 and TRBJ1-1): SQTIHQWPATLVQPVGSPLSLECTVEGTSNPNLYWYRQAAGRGLQLLFYSVGIGQISSEVPQNLSASRPQDRQFILSSKKLLLSDSGFYLCAWRISGGRKNTEAFFGQGTRLTVV.

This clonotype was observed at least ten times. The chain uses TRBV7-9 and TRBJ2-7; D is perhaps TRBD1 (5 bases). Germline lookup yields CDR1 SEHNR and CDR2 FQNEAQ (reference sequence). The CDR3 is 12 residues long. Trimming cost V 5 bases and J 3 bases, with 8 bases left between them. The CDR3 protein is CASSDRYYEQYF. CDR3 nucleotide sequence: TGTGCCAGCAGCGACAGATACTACGAGCAGTACTTC.

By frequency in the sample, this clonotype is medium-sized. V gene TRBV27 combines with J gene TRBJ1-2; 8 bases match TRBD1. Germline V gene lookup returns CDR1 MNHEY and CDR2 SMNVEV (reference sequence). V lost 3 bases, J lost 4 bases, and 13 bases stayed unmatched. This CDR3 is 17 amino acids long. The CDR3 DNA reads TGTGCCAGCAGTTTGTCGGCTCGACAGGGGACTTTCTATGGCTACACCTTC. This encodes CASSLSARQGTFYGYTF.